The sequence of this TCR beta chain was determined in a study of blood T cells in healthy people across ages. Every participating donor contributed about 10 milliliters of peripheral blood through a draw. PBMCs were isolated at a quantity of at least 7 million per sample. A second PCR, run for about 7 to 11 cycles, used a sample-barcoded 5' primer plus a J-beta primer mix. TCRdb reprocessed the 5' RACE reads via MiXCR and lists one record per CDR3 protein. There are about 680,000 distinct CDR3 sequences in the sample; around 45% occur only once, and about a third lies in the top ten. The length of the CDR3 is 13 residues. With 2 bases removed from V and 10 bases from J, the gap between germline ends came to 12 bases.

The origin of this receptor is a woman aged 60-75 years in good health. J is TRBJ2-1 and V is TRBV12-3 or TRBV12-4; D not certain. The specimen was blood. The CDR3 nucleotides are TGTGCCAGCAGTTTAACCCCCCAAGGGGAGCAGTTCTTC. Translated: CASSLTPQGEQFF.